This T cell receptor (beta chain) appears in the sequencing data of a study of human T cells and chemical hapten exposure. Turning to this clonotype: Its antigen is not identified.

Whole-study results and caveats: Sensitization with DPC brought no change to TCRs above 1 in 1000 in frequency.

MiXCR, applied by TCRdb to the RACE reads, yields one record per CDR3 protein. This sample has 240,000 or so distinct CDR3 sequences, with about 9% found just once. Described time point: pre-sensitization, week 0. The treatment: therapeutic diphenylcyclopropenone sensitization with weekly scalp DPC. CDR1 is DFQATT and CDR2 is SNEGSKA in the germline V gene (reference sequence). CDR3 length: 16 residues. V lost 0 bases to trimming and J lost 4 bases; unmatched junction nucleotides: 8. The rearrangement uses TRBV20-1 and TRBJ2-3; 9 nucleotides line up with TRBD2. This material consisted of whole blood, taken in connection with sensitization to the hapten diphenylcyclopropenone (DPC). This TCR was sampled from a woman aged 40-49 years with alopecia areata. Some clones in this sample may be carry-over from other donors' samples. CDR3 DNA: TGCAGTGCTAGAGATCTGCGGGAGGGCCAAGCAGATACGCAGTATTTT. This translates into CSARDLREGQADTQYF.